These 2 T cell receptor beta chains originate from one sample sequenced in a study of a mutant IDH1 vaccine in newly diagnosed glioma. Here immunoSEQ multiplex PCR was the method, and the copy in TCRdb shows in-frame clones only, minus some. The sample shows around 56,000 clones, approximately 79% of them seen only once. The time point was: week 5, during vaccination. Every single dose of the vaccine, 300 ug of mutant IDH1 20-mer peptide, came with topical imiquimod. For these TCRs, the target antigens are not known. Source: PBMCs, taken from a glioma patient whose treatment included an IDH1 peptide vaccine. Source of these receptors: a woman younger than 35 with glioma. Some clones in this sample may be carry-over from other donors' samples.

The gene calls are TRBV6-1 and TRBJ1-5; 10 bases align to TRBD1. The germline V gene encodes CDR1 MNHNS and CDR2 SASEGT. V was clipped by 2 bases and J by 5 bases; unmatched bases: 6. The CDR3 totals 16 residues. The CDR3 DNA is TGTGCCAGCAGTGAATGGGACAGGGGAGGGCATCAGCCCCAGCATTTT. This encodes CASSEWDRGGHQPQHF.

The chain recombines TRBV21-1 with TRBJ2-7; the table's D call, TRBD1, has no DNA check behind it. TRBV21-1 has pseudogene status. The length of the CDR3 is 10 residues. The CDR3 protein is CATGRTAQYF. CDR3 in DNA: TGTGCCACCGGTCGGACAGCGCAGTACTTC.